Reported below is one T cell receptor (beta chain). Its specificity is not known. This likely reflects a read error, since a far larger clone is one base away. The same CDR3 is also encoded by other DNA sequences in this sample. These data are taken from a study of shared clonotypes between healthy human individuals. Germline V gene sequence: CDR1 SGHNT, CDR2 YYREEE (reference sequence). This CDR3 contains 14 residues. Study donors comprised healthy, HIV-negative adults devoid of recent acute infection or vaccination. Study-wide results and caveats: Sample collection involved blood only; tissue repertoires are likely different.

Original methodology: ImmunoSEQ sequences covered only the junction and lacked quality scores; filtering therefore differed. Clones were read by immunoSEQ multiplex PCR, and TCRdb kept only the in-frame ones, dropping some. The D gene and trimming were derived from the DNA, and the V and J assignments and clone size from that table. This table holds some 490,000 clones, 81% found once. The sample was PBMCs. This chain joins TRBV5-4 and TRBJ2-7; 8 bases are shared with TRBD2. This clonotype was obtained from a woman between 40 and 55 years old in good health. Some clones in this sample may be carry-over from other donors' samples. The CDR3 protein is CASSSGTRAYEQYF. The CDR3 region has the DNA TGTGCCAGTAGCTCCGGGACTAGGGCCTACGAGCAGTACTTC.